Reported below is one TCR beta chain. In the study's own analysis: Nucleated cell number was recorded as an estimate derived from reference gene primer amplification. The assay was immunoSEQ multiplex PCR, and TCRdb's table has in-frame clones only and misses some. For V, J and clone size, that table is used; D and trimming come from the DNA. The sample lists some 290,000 clones; more than 90% were seen once. These data come from a study of blood T cell repertoires in COVID-19. Study context: The cDNA or gDNA used as material had been derived from T cells, B-cell-depleted T cells, or PBMCs.

The cohort comprised adults aged roughly 18 to 100 years residing in approximately 25 US areas. V gave up 0 bases and J gave up 0 bases, with 9 bases separating them. There are 15 residues in the CDR3. Germline V gene data show CDR1 as MGHRA and CDR2 as YSYEKL. This receptor was taken from a woman aged 30 to 39 who had been exposed to COVID-19. Sequenced sample: PBMCs or T cells enriched from blood (not recorded which). This sequence joins TRBV4-1 and TRBJ2-7; unclear D gene. In DNA, the CDR3 is TGCGCCAGCAGCCAAGAATTTGAGGACTCCTACGAGCAGTACTTC. Its protein is CASSQEFEDSYEQYF.